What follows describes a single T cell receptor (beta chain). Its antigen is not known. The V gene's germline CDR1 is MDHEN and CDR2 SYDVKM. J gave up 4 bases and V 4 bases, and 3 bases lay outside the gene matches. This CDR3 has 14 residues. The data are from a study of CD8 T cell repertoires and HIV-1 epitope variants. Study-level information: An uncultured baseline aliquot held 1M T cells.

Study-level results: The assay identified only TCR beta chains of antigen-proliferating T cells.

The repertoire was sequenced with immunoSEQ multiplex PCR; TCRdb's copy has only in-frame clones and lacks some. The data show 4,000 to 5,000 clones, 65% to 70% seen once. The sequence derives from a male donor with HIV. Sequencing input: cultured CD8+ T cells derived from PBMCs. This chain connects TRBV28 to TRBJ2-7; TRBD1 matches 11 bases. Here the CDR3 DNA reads TGTGCCAGCAGTTACGGACAGGGGGCTTACGAGCAGTACTTC. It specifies CASSYGQGAYEQYF.